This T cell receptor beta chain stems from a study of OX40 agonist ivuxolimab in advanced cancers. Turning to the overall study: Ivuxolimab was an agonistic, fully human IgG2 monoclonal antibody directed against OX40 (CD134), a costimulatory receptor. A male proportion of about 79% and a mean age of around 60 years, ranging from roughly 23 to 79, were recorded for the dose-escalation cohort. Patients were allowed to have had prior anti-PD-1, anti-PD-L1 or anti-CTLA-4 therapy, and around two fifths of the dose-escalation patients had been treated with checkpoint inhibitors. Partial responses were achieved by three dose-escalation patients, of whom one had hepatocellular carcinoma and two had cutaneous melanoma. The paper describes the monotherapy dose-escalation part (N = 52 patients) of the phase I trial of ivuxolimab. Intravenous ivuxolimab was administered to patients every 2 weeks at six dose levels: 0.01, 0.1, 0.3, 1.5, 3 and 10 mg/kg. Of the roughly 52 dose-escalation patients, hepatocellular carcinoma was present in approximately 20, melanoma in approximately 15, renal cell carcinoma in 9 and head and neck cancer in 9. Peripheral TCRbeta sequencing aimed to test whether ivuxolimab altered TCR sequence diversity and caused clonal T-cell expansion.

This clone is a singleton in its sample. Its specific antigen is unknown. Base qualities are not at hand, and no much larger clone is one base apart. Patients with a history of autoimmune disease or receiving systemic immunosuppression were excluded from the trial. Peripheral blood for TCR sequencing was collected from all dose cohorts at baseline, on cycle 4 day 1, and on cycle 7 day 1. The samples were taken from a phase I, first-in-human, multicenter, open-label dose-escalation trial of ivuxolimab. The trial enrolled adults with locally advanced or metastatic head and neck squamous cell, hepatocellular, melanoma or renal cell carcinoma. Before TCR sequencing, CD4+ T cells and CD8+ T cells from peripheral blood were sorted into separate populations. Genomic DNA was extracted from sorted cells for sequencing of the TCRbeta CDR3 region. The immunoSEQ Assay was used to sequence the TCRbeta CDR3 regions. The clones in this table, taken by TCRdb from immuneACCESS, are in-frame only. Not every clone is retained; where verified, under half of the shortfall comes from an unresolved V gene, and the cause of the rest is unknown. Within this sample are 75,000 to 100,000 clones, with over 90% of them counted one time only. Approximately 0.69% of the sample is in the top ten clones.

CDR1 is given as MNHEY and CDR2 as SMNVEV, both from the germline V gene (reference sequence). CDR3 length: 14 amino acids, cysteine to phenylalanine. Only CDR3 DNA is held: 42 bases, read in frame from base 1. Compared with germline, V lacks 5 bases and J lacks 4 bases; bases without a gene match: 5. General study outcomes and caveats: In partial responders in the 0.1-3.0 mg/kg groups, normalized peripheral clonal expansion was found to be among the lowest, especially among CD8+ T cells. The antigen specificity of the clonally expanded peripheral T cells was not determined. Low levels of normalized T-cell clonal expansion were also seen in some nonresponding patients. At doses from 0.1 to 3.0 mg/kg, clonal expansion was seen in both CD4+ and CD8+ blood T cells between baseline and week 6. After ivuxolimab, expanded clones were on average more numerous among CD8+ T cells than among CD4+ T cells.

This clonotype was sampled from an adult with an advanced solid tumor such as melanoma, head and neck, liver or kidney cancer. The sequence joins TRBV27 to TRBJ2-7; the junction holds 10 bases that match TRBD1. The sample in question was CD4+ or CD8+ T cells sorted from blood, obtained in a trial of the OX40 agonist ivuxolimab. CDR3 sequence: CASSRTGGPYEQYF. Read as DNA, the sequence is TGTGCCAGCAGTCGGACAGGGGGACCTTACGAGCAGTACTTC.